This TCR beta chain was captured in a study of chemoradiotherapy in HPV16-positive cancers. Study summary: Functional T-cell assays on a couple of HPV16-positive patients' cells defined candidate HPV-specific clones and common TCR motifs. The study's findings and limits: For HPV16-positive patients, expanding HPV-responsive T cells associated with longer recurrence-free survival.

Repertoires were sampled repeatedly during chemoradiotherapy. The V gene's germline CDR1 is SGHRS and CDR2 YFSETQ. The length of the CDR3 is 13 residues. V was pared by 2 bases and J by 6 bases, with 8 bases between. On this clone: Its matching antigen is unknown.

Some clones are missing from TCRdb's copy, which holds only in-frame ones; the method was immunoSEQ multiplex PCR. The table has about 66,000 clones, more than 70% seen once; the top ten hold 4% to 4.5%. The source is a human donor with HPV-associated anogenital cancer. The chain combines TRBV5-1 with TRBJ2-2, with a tentative D call TRBD2 (6 bases). The material sequenced was blood, taken from a patient who underwent chemoradiotherapy. The CDR3 reads CASSFGRAGELFF. The CDR3 coding sequence is TGCGCCAGCAGCTTCGGGAGAGCCGGGGAGCTGTTTTTT.